A selection of T cell receptor beta chains follows, all from one sample in a study of blood T cells in healthy people across ages. Via MiXCR, TCRdb re-called the 5' RACE reads, giving one row per CDR3 protein. The sample holds 800,000 or so distinct CDR3 sequences; more than 35% are singletons and the top ten take roughly 18%. The sequenced material came from blood. Receptor source: a man older than 75 in good health. Both conserved end residues are part of each CDR3. The D gene is left open where the match is weak. For some rows the clone size is stated as once, few or many, or as a class when expanded; others skip it.

V gene	clone size	J gene	D gene	CDR3 DNA	CDR3 protein
TRBV18	NA	TRBJ2-3	NA	TGTGCCAGCTCACCAAGCAGTGGAAGGGATACGCAGTATTTT	CASSPSSGRDTQYF
TRBV30	few	TRBJ1-2	NA	TGTGCCTGGAGTCCCGGGCTGCTTGATGGCTACACCTTC	CAWSPGLLDGYTF
TRBV28	NA	TRBJ2-5	NA	TGTGCCAGCTCTACCCGGAATACCCAAGAGACCCAGTACTTC	CASSTRNTQETQYF
TRBV7-2	NA	TRBJ2-1	NA	TGTGCCAGCAGCCTAATCCACAATGAGCAGTTCTTC	CASSLIHNEQFF
TRBV6-6	NA	TRBJ2-7	NA	TGTGCCAGCAGTTTCGACTGGGGCCGTTCGTACGAGCAGTACTTC	CASSFDWGRSYEQYF
TRBV20-1	many	TRBJ2-5	TRBD2	TGCAGTGCCCCCGGACTAGCGGGATTAGAGACCCAGTACTTC	CSAPGLAGLETQYF
TRBV2	NA	TRBJ2-2	NA	TGTGCCAGCCTCCGTGGGTCGAACACCGGGGAGCTGTTTTTT	CASLRGSNTGELFF
TRBV20-1	NA	TRBJ2-1	TRBD1	TGCAGTGCCATCCGGACAGGGGCCCTTCGGAATGAGCAGTTCTTC	CSAIRTGALRNEQFF
TRBV11-2	few	TRBJ2-7	TRBD1	TGTGCCAGCAGCCCAGGGACAGGGGGCGAATACGAGCAGTACTTC	CASSPGTGGEYEQYF
TRBV20-1	many	TRBJ2-7	NA	TGCAGTGCCCGCGGGGACGACGAGCAGTACTTC	CSARGDDEQYF
TRBV5-6	many	TRBJ2-5	NA	TGTGCCAGCAGCTTGCCTGGGTTGGGCCAAGAGACCCAGTACTTC	CASSLPGLGQETQYF
TRBV5-1	NA	TRBJ1-1	NA	TGCGCCAGCAGCTTGTTTTACTCACAGGACACTGAAGCTTTCTTT	CASSLFYSQDTEAFF
TRBV20-1	NA	TRBJ2-1	TRBD1	TGCAGTGCTAGATCCTACAGGGGCAATGAGCAGTTCTTC	CSARSYRGNEQFF
TRBV20-1	NA	TRBJ2-3	NA	TGCAGTGCTAGGAAAAGTGGGGGGTATCGAAAAGATACGCAGTATTTT	CSARKSGGYRKDTQYF
TRBV7-9	few	TRBJ2-1	NA	TGTGCCACTCATGCGGGTGTGATCTACAATGAGCAGTTCTTC	CATHAGVIYNEQFF
TRBV2	NA	TRBJ2-7	NA	TGTGTCAGCAGTGAAAGGGTGGCAGGGTATACCTACGAGCAGTACTTC	CVSSERVAGYTYEQYF
TRBV5-1	NA	TRBJ2-1	TRBD2	TGCGTCAGCAGCCCCGGGACTACATACAATGAGCAGTTCTTC	CVSSPGTTYNEQFF
TRBV15	few	TRBJ2-1	NA	TGTGCCACCAGCAGGCCGGGATCAGGGAGTAATGAGCAGTTCTTC	CATSRPGSGSNEQFF
TRBV6-6	NA	TRBJ2-5	TRBD1	TGTGCCAGCAGTGCACAGGGGGTTGGTTTCGGAGAGACCCAGTACTTC	CASSAQGVGFGETQYF
TRBV7-3	NA	TRBJ2-1	NA	TGTGCCAGCAGCCCACGAGCGGGCACTAACAATGAGCAGTTCTTC	CASSPRAGTNNEQFF
TRBV5-1	few	TRBJ2-7	TRBD1	TGCGCCAGCAGCCCGTCCGGGACAGGTCCCCACGAGCAGTACTTC	CASSPSGTGPHEQYF
TRBV6-2/TRBV6-3	once	TRBJ2-3	NA	TGTGCCAGCAGTCGAAGGATAGGCTCTAGCACAGATACGCAGTATTTT	CASSRRIGSSTDTQYF
TRBV4-2	many	TRBJ1-2	NA	TGTGCCAGCAGCCAAGACTCAAACAGGGTCTATGGCTACACCTTC	CASSQDSNRVYGYTF
TRBV11-1	NA	TRBJ2-7	NA	TGTGCCAGCAGCTTAGACCCGCGGGACGGCGGGACCTACGAGCAGTACTTC	CASSLDPRDGGTYEQYF
TRBV2	once	TRBJ2-7	NA	TGTGCCAGCAGTGATCAAGGAGCAATAAGCTTACTTTCCTACGAGCAGTACTTC	CASSDQGAISLLSYEQYF
TRBV27	NA	TRBJ1-2	NA	TGTGCCAGCAGCTCCCCGAGACGAGGCGAGAATGGCTACACCTTC	CASSSPRRGENGYTF
TRBV20-1	NA	TRBJ2-3	TRBD1	TGCAGTGCTAGGGGGCAGGGGGTAGGAGATACGCAGTATTTT	CSARGQGVGDTQYF
TRBV29-1	NA	TRBJ2-2	TRBD1	TGCAGCGTTGAATTGGGCCTGTTAGACAGGGGCACCGGGGAGCTGTTTTTT	CSVELGLLDRGTGELFF
TRBV7-9	few	TRBJ1-2	NA	TGTGCCAGCAGCCGGGGGGGTCCAGATGGCTACACCTTC	CASSRGGPDGYTF
TRBV27	NA	TRBJ2-3	TRBD2	TGTGCCAGCAGTTACACGCCAGAGGAGCGGGGGGGCTACACAGATACGCAGTATTTT	CASSYTPEERGGYTDTQYF
TRBV15	NA	TRBJ1-4	NA	TGTGCCACCAGCAGAGATCGAGAAAAACTGTTTTTT	CATSRDREKLFF
TRBV29-1	few	TRBJ2-1	TRBD1	TGCAGCGTTCCGTCCCGGGACAGGGATACCTACAATGAGCAGTTCTTC	CSVPSRDRDTYNEQFF
TRBV20-1	NA	TRBJ2-1	TRBD1	TGCAGCGCAACCGCAGGGGGTTTGAATGAGCAGTTCTTC	CSATAGGLNEQFF
TRBV7-2	NA	TRBJ2-1	NA	TGTGCCAGCAGCTTATCCGGTCCTCGAGGGTCCGACAATGAGCAGTTCTTC	CASSLSGPRGSDNEQFF
TRBV6-2/TRBV6-3	few	TRBJ2-1	TRBD2	TGTGCCAGCAGTCACACTAGCGGGATAACCAATGAGCAGTTCTTC	CASSHTSGITNEQFF
TRBV9	NA	TRBJ2-1	TRBD1	TGTGCCAGCAGCGTATTGTCAGGGGGCTACAATGAGCAGTTCTTC	CASSVLSGGYNEQFF
TRBV24-1	few	TRBJ2-7	NA	TGTGCCACCGTGGGGTCTAACTACGAGCAGTACTTC	CATVGSNYEQYF
TRBV12-3/TRBV12-4	few	TRBJ2-1	TRBD2	TGTGCCAGCAGTGCGTTAGCGGGAGGATCCTCCTACAATGAGCAGTTCTTC	CASSALAGGSSYNEQFF
TRBV6-4	NA	TRBJ2-1	TRBD2	TGTGCCAGCAGTGTTCGGGCTAGCGGAGAATCAAGGAGCCAGTTCTTC	CASSVRASGESRSQFF
TRBV20-1	NA	TRBJ2-1	TRBD1	TGCAGTGCTAGGAGGACAGGGGGCCGGTACAATGAGCAGTTCTTC	CSARRTGGRYNEQFF
TRBV4-2	NA	TRBJ1-2	NA	TGTGCCAGCAGCCAAGAGATAAGCAACTCTGGACGGAGGCAGGACTATGGCTACACCTTC	CASSQEISNSGRRQDYGYTF
TRBV28	few	TRBJ2-5	TRBD1	TGTGCCAGCAGTTTTCCCGGGACAGGGGGCCCAGAGACCCAGTACTTC	CASSFPGTGGPETQYF
TRBV7-2	NA	TRBJ2-5	TRBD1	TGTGCCAGCAAAGCCCTCACGCCGGGACAGGGTATGGAGACCCAGTACTTC	CASKALTPGQGMETQYF
TRBV10-3	many	TRBJ2-3	NA	TGTGCCACCCGGGGGACTACAGATACGCAGTATTTT	CATRGTTDTQYF
TRBV20-1	few	TRBJ2-7	TRBD2	TGCAGTGCTCCTCGGGGGGCCTACGAGCAGTACTTC	CSAPRGAYEQYF
TRBV2	NA	TRBJ2-1	TRBD2	TGTGCCAGCAGCAGATCTAGCGGAGCCTACAATGAGCAGTTCTTC	CASSRSSGAYNEQFF
TRBV27	NA	TRBJ1-5	NA	TGTGCCAGCAGGGAAGATGGGCCTTCCAATCAGCCCCAGCATTTT	CASREDGPSNQPQHF
TRBV10-3	NA	TRBJ2-7	TRBD2	TGTGCCATCAGGGGTGGACTAGACTCCTACGAGCAGTACTTC	CAIRGGLDSYEQYF
TRBV29-1	NA	TRBJ2-5	NA	TGCAGCTCTAGACGGGCACGGGGAGAGACCCAGTACTTC	CSSRRARGETQYF
TRBV20-1	NA	TRBJ2-5	NA	TGCAGTGCTAGAGACTCGGGGGTCCGGGAGACCCAGTACTTC	CSARDSGVRETQYF
TRBV19	NA	TRBJ2-1	NA	TGTGCCAGTAGTATAGATTGGTTAGACTACAATAAGCAGTTCTTC	CASSIDWLDYNKQFF
TRBV7-9	NA	TRBJ2-3	NA	TGTGCCAGCAGCTTAGACTTAGCGGCCACAGATACGCTGTATTTT	CASSLDLAATDTLYF
TRBV4-2	once	TRBJ2-3	TRBD2	TGTGCCAGCAGCCAAGAGAGCGGGGGGGCGGGAGATACGCAGTATTTT	CASSQESGGAGDTQYF
TRBV15	NA	TRBJ2-7	NA	TGTGCCACCAGCAGAGGAGGCCAGGGAACTCGCGAGCAGTACTTC	CATSRGGQGTREQYF
TRBV24-1	few	TRBJ2-7	TRBD2	TGTGCCACCAGTGATCCTGGGACTAGCGCTTTCAACAATGAGCAGTACTTC	CATSDPGTSAFNNEQYF
TRBV2	NA	TRBJ1-6	NA	TGTGCCAGCAGTGAACAGGGTGAAGGCTATAATTCACCCCTCCACTTT	CASSEQGEGYNSPLHF
TRBV7-3	NA	TRBJ2-1	NA	TGTGCCAGCAGCTTATTGGGGGCAGGGGAGCAGTTCTTC	CASSLLGAGEQFF